The source of this TCR beta chain is a study of beta chain features in type 1 diabetes. The CDR3 is made up of 15 amino acids. The germline V gene encodes CDR1 LNHDA and CDR2 SQIVND (reference sequence). J lost 1 base, V lost 5 bases, and 7 bases had no gene match. Study-wide results and limits: There was a moderate but significant shortening of TCRB CDR3s in all four CD4+ subsets of Type 1 diabetes patients.

The study reverse transcribed the entire isolated RNA, so it sequenced expressed TCRB transcripts. Generated by immunoSEQ multiplex PCR, the TCRdb table keeps only in-frame clones and is missing some. This sample has under 400,000 clones, with roughly 12% found just once. About this clone itself: Antigen: not known.

The rearrangement uses TRBV19 and TRBJ1-1; 7 bases line up with TRBD1. Input material: naive CD4+ T cells from blood. The receptor was derived from a woman under 30 with type 1 diabetes. CDR3 sequence reads: CASSAVGTANTEAFF. Here the CDR3 DNA reads TGTGCCAGTAGTGCCGTCGGGACAGCGAACACTGAAGCTTTCTTT.